Many counts were recorded for the clone carrying this T cell receptor (beta chain). The antigen remains undetermined. The sequenced fragment ends 3 residues before the CDR3 boundary, so the rest is inferred from the germline J gene. The data are from a study of T cell clonality in common variable immunodeficiency. Overall study findings and caveats: Fewer deletions and N-nucleotide insertions were reportedly seen in common variable immunodeficiency TCR beta sequences.

CDR1 KGHSH and CDR2 LQKENI come from the germline V gene. V shed 6 bases, J shed 1 base, and the junction held 10 bases outside the gene matches. This CDR3 has 16 amino acids. Libraries were prepared by immunoSEQ multiplex PCR; TCRdb keeps only in-frame clonotypes and omits some of them. This repertoire holds approximately 52,000 clones, and none appear only once. Each donor provided roughly 4.5 to 8.5 ml of heparinized whole blood. The receptor's source is a person between 18 and 69 years old in good health. Specimen: peripheral blood mononuclear cells. The V gene is TRBV18, the J gene TRBJ1-1; TRBD1 agrees at 8 bases. CDR3 sequence reads: CASSSDRVGWNTEAFF. Incomplete CDR3 DNA: TGTGCCAGCTCGTCGGACAGGGTGGGATGGAACACTGAA.